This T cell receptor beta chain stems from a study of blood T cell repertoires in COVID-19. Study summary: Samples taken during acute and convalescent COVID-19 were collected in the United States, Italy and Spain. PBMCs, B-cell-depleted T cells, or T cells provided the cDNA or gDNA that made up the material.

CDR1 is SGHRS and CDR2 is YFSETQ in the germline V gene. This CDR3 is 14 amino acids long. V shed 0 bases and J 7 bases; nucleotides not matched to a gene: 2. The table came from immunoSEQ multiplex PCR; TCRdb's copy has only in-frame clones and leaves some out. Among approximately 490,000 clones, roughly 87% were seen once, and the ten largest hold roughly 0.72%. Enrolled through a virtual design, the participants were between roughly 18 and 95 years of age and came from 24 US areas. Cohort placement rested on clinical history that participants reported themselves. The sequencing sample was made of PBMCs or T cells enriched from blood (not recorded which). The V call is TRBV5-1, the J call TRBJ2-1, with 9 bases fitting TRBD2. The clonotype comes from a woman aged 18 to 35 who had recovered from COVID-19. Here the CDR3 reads CASSLGLAGNEQFF. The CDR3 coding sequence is TGCGCCAGCAGCTTGGGGCTAGCGGGGAATGAGCAGTTCTTC.